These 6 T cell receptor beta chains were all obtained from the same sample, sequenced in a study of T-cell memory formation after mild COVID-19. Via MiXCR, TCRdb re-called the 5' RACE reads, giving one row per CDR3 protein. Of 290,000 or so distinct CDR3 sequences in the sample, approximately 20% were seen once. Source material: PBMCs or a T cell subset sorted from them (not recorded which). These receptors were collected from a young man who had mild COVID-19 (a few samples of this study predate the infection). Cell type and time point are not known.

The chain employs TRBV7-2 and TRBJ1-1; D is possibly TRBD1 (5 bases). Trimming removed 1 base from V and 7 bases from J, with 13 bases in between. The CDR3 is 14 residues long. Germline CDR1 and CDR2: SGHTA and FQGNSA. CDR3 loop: CASSLGEGTDEAFF. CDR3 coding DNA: TGTGCCAGCAGCTTAGGAGAAGGGACTGATGAAGCTTTCTTT.

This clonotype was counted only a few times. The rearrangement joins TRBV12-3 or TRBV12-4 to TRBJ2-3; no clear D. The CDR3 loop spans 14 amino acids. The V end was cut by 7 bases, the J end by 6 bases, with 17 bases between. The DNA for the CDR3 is TGTGCCAGCACTTTTGGGTTACTCGCGGATACGCAGTATTTT. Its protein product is CASTFGLLADTQYF.

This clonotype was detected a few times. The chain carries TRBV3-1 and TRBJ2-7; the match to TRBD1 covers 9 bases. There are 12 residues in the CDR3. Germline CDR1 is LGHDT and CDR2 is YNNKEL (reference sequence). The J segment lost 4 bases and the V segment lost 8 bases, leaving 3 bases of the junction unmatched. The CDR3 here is CASGTGHYEQYF. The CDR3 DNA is TGTGCCAGCGGGACAGGGCATTACGAGCAGTACTTC.

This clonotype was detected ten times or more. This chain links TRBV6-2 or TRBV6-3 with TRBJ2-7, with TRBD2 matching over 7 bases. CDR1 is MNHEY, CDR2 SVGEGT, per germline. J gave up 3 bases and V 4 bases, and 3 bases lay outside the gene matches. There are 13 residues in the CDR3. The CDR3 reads CASSLGGYYEQYF. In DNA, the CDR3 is TGTGCCAGCAGTTTGGGAGGGTACTACGAGCAGTACTTC.

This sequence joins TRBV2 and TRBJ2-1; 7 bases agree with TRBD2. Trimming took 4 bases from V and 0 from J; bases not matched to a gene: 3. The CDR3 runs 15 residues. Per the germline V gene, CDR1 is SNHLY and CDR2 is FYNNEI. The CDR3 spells CASSGPGGSYNEQFF. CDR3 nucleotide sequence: TGTGCCAGCAGTGGGCCGGGGGGCTCCTACAATGAGCAGTTCTTC.

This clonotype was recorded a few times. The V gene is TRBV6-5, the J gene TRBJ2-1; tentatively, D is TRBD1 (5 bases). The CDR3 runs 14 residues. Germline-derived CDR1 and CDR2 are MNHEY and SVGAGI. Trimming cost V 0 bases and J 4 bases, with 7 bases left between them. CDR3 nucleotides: TGTGCCAGCAGTTACTCGGACACATACAATGAGCAGTTCTTC. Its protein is CASSYSDTYNEQFF.